There are many counts of the clone carrying this TCR beta chain. Its antigen is unknown. The data were taken from a study of T cells in Graves' hyperthyroidism and ophthalmopathy. RNA transcripts provided the source from which TCR beta CDR3 regions were amplified. First-round RT-PCR of the TCR CDR3 relied on the HTBI primer set. MiXCR, run by TCRdb on the multiplex PCR reads, gives a single entry per CDR3 protein. The sample comprises roughly 500,000 distinct CDR3 sequences, 46% of which are singletons, and roughly 19% rests with the top ten. Findings and caveats of the study: Researchers report that a 13 V-J model separated ophthalmopathy from stable hyperthyroidism. Most clonotypes expanded in the thyroid (above 0.001) were also present in blood.

Patients with uncontrolled infections, other autoimmune diseases, pregnancy or lactation were excluded. Thyroid ultrasound and orbital computed tomography, with clinical symptoms and serum thyroxine and TRAb, informed diagnoses. This receptor was identified in an adult woman with Graves' disease, either hyperthyroidism or ophthalmopathy (not recorded which). Sequences were obtained from peripheral blood or thyroid tissue (not recorded which).

The CDR3 spells CASSQPREGGETQYF. The CDR3 bases are TGTGCCAGCAGCCAGCCCCGGGAGGGTGGGGAGACCCAGTACTTC. This chain links TRBV5-4 with TRBJ2-5, with 8 bases identical to TRBD2. This CDR3 is built from 15 residues. The V gene end was trimmed by 4 bases and the J gene end by 5 bases; junction bases not matched to a gene: 10. Germline CDR1 SGHNT, CDR2 YYREEE (reference sequence). Complete variable domain (other parts from reference TRBV5-4 and TRBJ2-5): ETGVTQSPTHLIKTRGQQVTLRCSSQSGHNTVSWYQQALGQGPQFIFQYYREEENGRGNFPPRFSGLQFPNYSSELNVNALELDDSALYLCASSQPREGGETQYFGPGTRLLVL.